These 18 T cell receptor beta chains were sequenced from one sample in a study of blood T cell repertoires in COVID-19. TCRdb's copy holds only in-frame clones and misses some; the assay was immunoSEQ multiplex PCR. The sample includes some 180,000 clones, approximately 90% of them seen just once. Material: peripheral blood. These receptors came from a man aged 45 to 65 with acute or convalescent COVID-19.

CDR3 sequence (DNA): TGTGCCAGCAGCTTAGCGGGTGGCGAAGGGTACGAGCAGTACTTC. It yields the protein CASSLAGGEGYEQYF. The rearrangement uses TRBV5-4 and TRBJ2-7; D is possibly TRBD2 (6 bases). Trimming pared 2 bases from V and 4 bases from J, leaving 16 bases between. This CDR3 is built from 15 residues. From germline, CDR1 is SGHNT and CDR2 YYREEE (reference sequence).

The CDR3 reads CASSLERQNQPQHF. The CDR3 region has the DNA TGTGCCAGCAGTTTAGAGAGGCAGAATCAGCCCCAGCATTTT. The chain uses TRBV28 and TRBJ1-5; D is unresolved. Germline V gives CDR1 MDHEN, CDR2 SYDVKM. With 2 bases removed from V and 4 bases from J, the gap between germline ends came to 9 bases. CDR3 length equals 14 residues.

V usage is TRBV6-2 or TRBV6-3 and J usage is TRBJ2-7; 10 bases map to TRBD2. The CDR3 has 15 residues. The germline CDR1 and CDR2 sequences are MNHEY and SVGEGT. J was trimmed by 1 base and V by 2 bases; bases with no gene match: 2. CDR3 nucleotides: TGTGCCAGCAGTTACGGGACTAGCGCATCCTACGAGCAGTACTTC. It specifies CASSYGTSASYEQYF.

This clone came up a few times. This same CDR3 is encoded by further DNA sequences in the sample. The chain uses TRBV19 and TRBJ1-1; 11 bases fit TRBD1. Germline V lookup: CDR1 LNHDA, CDR2 SQIVND (reference sequence). The V and J ends lost 6 bases and 1 base, in that order; junction bases with no gene match: 1. This CDR3 contains 14 residues. CDR3: CASRGTGGNTEAFF. The CDR3 DNA is TGTGCCAGTAGGGGGACAGGGGGGAACACTGAAGCTTTCTTT.

The V gene is TRBV15, the J gene TRBJ2-7; D gene unclear. The CDR3 length is 11 residues. Germline CDR1 and CDR2: LNHNV and YYDKDF (reference sequence). V dropped 4 bases and J dropped 4 bases, with 5 bases sitting between them. Here the CDR3 DNA reads TGTGCCACCAGCAACGGGTACGAGCAGTACGTC. Translation: CATSNGYEQYV.

The rearrangement uses TRBV5-8 and TRBJ2-7; D ambiguous. CDR3 length: 11 amino acids. Germline CDR1 SGHTS, CDR2 YDEGEE. Trimming pared 0 bases from V and 5 bases from J, leaving 3 bases between. CDR3 bases: TGTGCCAGCAGCTTGGCGGACGAGCAGTACTTC. Its protein is CASSLADEQYF. Combining the CDR3 with reference TRBV5-8 and TRBJ2-7 gives the whole variable domain EAGVTQSPTHLIKTRGQQATLRCSPISGHTSVYWYQQALGLGLQFLLWYDEGEERNRGNFPPRFSGRQFPNYSSELNVNALELEDSALYLCASSLADEQYFGPGTRLTVT.

The chain is built from TRBV4-3 and TRBJ1-2, with 7 bases fitting TRBD1. The CDR3 runs to 15 residues. Germline CDR1 reads LGHNA; CDR2 reads YSLEER. V shed 4 bases and J 4 bases; nucleotides not matched to a gene: 9. CDR3 amino acids: CASSRATGPGYGYTF. CDR3 DNA: TGCGCCAGCAGCCGAGCGACAGGGCCGGGCTATGGCTACACCTTC.

The chain has TRBV6-5 and TRBJ1-2; D perhaps matches TRBD1 (5 bases). This CDR3 contains 15 residues. CDR1 is MNHEY and CDR2 is SVGAGI in the germline V gene. With 6 bases removed from V and 5 bases from J, the gap between germline ends came to 19 bases. The CDR3 sequence: CASRNPGSDGYGYTF. CDR3 coding DNA: TGTGCCAGCAGGAACCCAGGGTCTGACGGGTATGGCTACACCTTC.

The V and J genes are TRBV20-1 and TRBJ1-3, with 9 bases fitting TRBD1. V shed 3 bases and J 0 bases; nucleotides not matched to a gene: 3. The germline V gene has CDR1 DFQATT and CDR2 SNEGSKA (reference sequence). CDR3 length: 15 amino acids. CDR3 amino acids: CSASKGQGSGNTIYF. The CDR3 DNA sequence: TGCAGTGCTAGTAAGGGACAGGGCTCTGGAAACACCATATATTTT.

The chain employs TRBV29-1 and TRBJ2-5; 12 nucleotides align to TRBD2. The germline V gene encodes CDR1 SQVTM and CDR2 ANQGSEA. This CDR3 region has 15 residues. J gave up 5 bases and V 4 bases, and 8 bases lay outside the gene matches. CDR3 loop: CSVGPPSGGAETQYF. CDR3 bases: TGCAGCGTTGGCCCCCCTAGCGGGGGGGCGGAGACCCAGTACTTC.

The genes are TRBV5-4 and TRBJ2-5; D is possibly TRBD1 (7 bases). V was clipped by 4 bases and J by 5 bases, with 12 bases between them. The CDR3 has 13 amino acids. Germline lookup yields CDR1 SGHNT and CDR2 YYREEE (reference sequence). CDR3 bases: TGTGCCAGCAGCAACCAGGGGGGTGAGACCCAGTACTTC. Its translation is CASSNQGGETQYF. Combining the CDR3 with reference TRBV5-4 and TRBJ2-5 gives the whole variable domain ETGVTQSPTHLIKTRGQQVTLRCSSQSGHNTVSWYQQALGQGPQFIFQYYREEENGRGNFPPRFSGLQFPNYSSELNVNALELDDSALYLCASSNQGGETQYFGPGTRLLVL.

The rearrangement links TRBV10-1 to TRBJ2-2; D is possibly TRBD2 (5 bases). Per the germline V gene, CDR1 is WNHNN and CDR2 is SYGVQD (reference sequence). This CDR3 spans 13 amino acids. Trimming pared 5 bases from V and 5 bases from J, leaving 9 bases between. CDR3: CASSSGETGELFF. CDR3 nucleotides: TGCGCCAGCAGTAGCGGTGAGACCGGGGAGCTGTTTTTT.

Concerning this clone itself: The identical CDR3 is also encoded by other nucleotide sequences in the sample. The genes are TRBV28 and TRBJ1-5; D not certain. Trimming took 6 bases from V and 1 from J, leaving 13 bases between them. The CDR3 has 15 amino acids. Per the germline V gene, CDR1 is MDHEN and CDR2 is SYDVKM. CDR3 residues: CASRGQVTSNQPQHF. CDR3 bases: TGTGCCAGCAGAGGCCAGGTTACCAGCAATCAGCCCCAGCATTTT. Full variable domain (remainder filled in from reference TRBV28 and TRBJ1-5): DVKVTQSSRYLVKRTGEKVFLECVQDMDHENMFWYRQDPGLGLRLIYFSYDVKMKEKGDIPEGYSVSREKKERFSLILESASTNQTSMYLCASRGQVTSNQPQHFGDGTRLSIL.

J is TRBJ1-2 and V is TRBV9; the D is unclear. This CDR3 is 18 amino acids long. Trimming left V 0 bases short and J 3 bases short, with 21 bases between. CDR1 SGDLS and CDR2 YYNGEE come from the germline V gene. CDR3 bases: TGTGCCAGCAGCGTAGTGCCAGAAAGACCGGATCTAGACTATGGCTACACCTTC. It specifies CASSVVPERPDLDYGYTF.

The chain uses TRBV6-5 and TRBJ2-7, with 9 bases that match TRBD1. There are 13 residues in the CDR3. Per germline, CDR1 MNHEY and CDR2 SVGAGI. The J segment lost 6 bases and the V segment lost 6 bases, leaving 6 bases of the junction unmatched. CDR3: CASSTGTGFEQYF. For the CDR3, the DNA is TGTGCCAGCAGCACCGGGACAGGGTTCGAGCAGTACTTC.

The chain links TRBV19 to TRBJ1-2, with 11 bases aligning to TRBD1. The CDR3 is made up of 14 amino acids. Looked up from germline, CDR1 is LNHDA and CDR2 is SQIVND (reference sequence). V lost 5 bases and J lost 8; bases outside the gene matches: 7. The CDR3 loop is CASSPGQGDGGYTF. The DNA for the CDR3 is TGTGCCAGTAGTCCGGGACAGGGGGACGGAGGCTACACCTTC.

Only one count was recorded for this clone. The chain combines TRBV27 with TRBJ2-5; TRBD1 aligns across 10 bases. V lost 4 bases, J lost 5 bases, and 13 bases stayed unmatched. Germline CDR1 is MNHEY and CDR2 is SMNVEV (reference sequence). This CDR3 region has 17 residues. DNA of the CDR3: TGTGCCAGCAGTTCCGCGGGGGACAGGGGATGGGTGGAGACCCAGTACTTC. Its translation is CASSSAGDRGWVETQYF.

The V call is TRBV25-1, the J call TRBJ1-1; unclear D gene. The germline V and J ends were trimmed by 5 bases and 2 bases, with 21 bases remaining between them. Germline CDR1 MGHDK, CDR2 SYGVNS. The CDR3 is made up of 17 amino acids. CDR3 nucleotide sequence: TGTGCCAGCAGTTCATCCCCACAGTACCCCTTAAACACTGAAGCTTTCTTT. Translated, it gives CASSSSPQYPLNTEAFF.